The 19 T cell receptor beta chains below were found in one sample sequenced in a study of OX40 agonist ivuxolimab in advanced cancers. Only in-frame clones appear in the TCRdb table, and some are missing; sequencing was by immunoSEQ multiplex PCR. This sample has 50,000 or so clones, with 80% to 85% found just once. Source: CD4+ or CD8+ T cells sorted from blood, taken in a trial of the OX40 agonist ivuxolimab. Source of these receptors: an adult with an advanced solid tumor such as melanoma, head and neck, liver or kidney cancer.

Only one count was recorded for this clone. The V call is TRBV15, the J call TRBJ2-3; a weak D match, TRBD2 (5 bases). With 0 bases removed from V and 2 bases from J, the gap between germline ends came to 9 bases. The V gene's germline CDR1 is LNHNV and CDR2 YYDKDF (reference sequence). This CDR3 comprises 15 residues. CDR3 in amino acids: CATSRDGRVTDTQYF. CDR3 DNA: TGTGCCACCAGCAGAGATGGGAGAGTCACAGATACGCAGTATTTT.

This rearrangement joins TRBV15 to TRBJ2-3; D may correspond to TRBD1 or TRBD2 (6 bases each). The CDR3 is made up of 17 amino acids. With 1 base removed from V and 2 bases from J, the gap between germline ends came to 16 bases. In germline, CDR1 is LNHNV, CDR2 YYDKDF (reference sequence). The chain's CDR3 is CATSRGSGAPSTDTQYF. CDR3 DNA sequence: TGTGCCACCAGCAGAGGATCGGGGGCCCCATCCACAGATACGCAGTATTTT.

The rearrangement uses TRBV6-1 and TRBJ2-3; TRBD1 is a possible D gene (6 bases). The CDR3 runs to 15 residues. CDR1 is MNHNS, CDR2 SASEGT, per germline. V lost 7 bases to trimming and J lost 4 bases, with 18 bases between them. CDR3 amino acids: CASTVKGGAADTQYF. The CDR3 nucleotides are TGTGCCAGCACTGTGAAAGGGGGAGCGGCAGATACGCAGTATTTT.

The chain couples TRBV18 to TRBJ1-2; D remains unclear. From germline, CDR1 is KGHSH and CDR2 LQKENI. Trimming pared 6 bases from V and 3 bases from J, leaving 11 bases between. The CDR3 covers 13 residues. In DNA form, the CDR3 reads TGTGCCAGCTCGGAGGCCGGCGACTATGGCTACACCTTC. Translating it yields CASSEAGDYGYTF.

This rearrangement joins TRBV7-2 to TRBJ1-1; no definite D call. Trimming took off 5 bases at V and 9 bases at J, with 10 bases between the two ends. The germline gives CDR1 SGHTA, CDR2 FQGNSA. The CDR3 spans 11 residues. The CDR3 DNA reads as TGTGCCAGCAGCAGGGCCTTCCAAGCTTTCTTT. Protein: CASSRAFQAFF.

In its sample, this clone was seen a few times. This chain joins TRBV9 and TRBJ1-3; no definite D call. The CDR3 runs 13 residues. The germline V gene encodes CDR1 SGDLS and CDR2 YYNGEE. Trimming pared 3 bases from V and 8 bases from J, leaving 12 bases between. The CDR3 nucleotides read TGTGCCAGCAGCGCCAGCCCTGGGGACACCATATATTTT. This sequence encodes CASSASPGDTIYF.

This chain joins TRBV18 and TRBJ2-3; maybe TRBD1 (6 bases). Germline assignment: CDR1 KGHSH and CDR2 LQKENI. The CDR3 loop spans 16 amino acids. The V end was cut by 0 bases, the J end by 1 base, with 11 bases between. The CDR3 is CASSPPAGQRTDTQYF. The CDR3 nucleotides read TGTGCCAGCTCACCACCGGCAGGACAGCGCACAGATACGCAGTATTTT.

This chain uses TRBV9 with TRBJ2-1; tentatively, D is TRBD1 (5 bases). CDR3 length: 14 residues. V lost 0 bases to trimming and J lost 4 bases, with 8 bases between them. CDR1 is SGDLS and CDR2 is YYNGEE in the germline V gene. The CDR3: CASSVEGSYNEQFF. The CDR3, as DNA: TGTGCCAGCAGCGTAGAGGGGTCTTACAATGAGCAGTTCTTC. Full variable domain (remainder filled in from reference TRBV9 and TRBJ2-1): DSGVTQTPKHLITATGQRVTLRCSPRSGDLSVYWYQQSLDQGLQFLIQYYNGEERAKGNILERFSAQQFPDLHSELNLSSLELGDSALYFCASSVEGSYNEQFFGPGTRLTVL.

This clone was detected a few times. This rearrangement joins TRBV14 to TRBJ2-7; 9 positions agree with TRBD1. The junction had 11 bases not matched to a gene; V was cut back by 4 bases and J by 4 bases. Germline CDR1 and CDR2: SGHDN and FVKESK. This CDR3 has 16 amino acids. CDR3 nucleotides: TGTGCCAGCAGCCCTCGAGAAGACAGGGGGTGGTACGAGCAGTACTTC. Translated: CASSPREDRGWYEQYF.

The chain combines TRBV28 with TRBJ2-7; TRBD1 agrees at 8 bases. The germline gives CDR1 MDHEN, CDR2 SYDVKM. The J segment lost 6 bases and the V segment lost 7 bases, leaving 11 bases of the junction unmatched. The CDR3 consists of 14 residues. This chain's CDR3 is CASILRQGTPEQYF. The DNA of the CDR3 is TGTGCCAGCATCCTAAGACAGGGGACGCCCGAGCAGTACTTC.

The V call is TRBV7-6, the J call TRBJ1-3; D gene uncertain. With 2 bases removed from V and 4 bases from J, the gap between germline ends came to 3 bases. This CDR3 is 12 amino acids long. CDR1 SGHVS and CDR2 FNYEAQ come from the germline V gene. DNA for the CDR3: TGTGCCAGCAGCTTACCAGGAAACACCATATATTTT. Protein: CASSLPGNTIYF.

The CDR3 region has the DNA TGCGCCAGCAGCTTGCAGGGGGGGCCTGGGGCCAACGTCCTGACTTTC. This sequence encodes CASSLQGGPGANVLTF. The chain joins TRBV5-1 to TRBJ2-6; TRBD1 or TRBD2 may be the D gene (7 bases each). The length of the CDR3 is 16 residues. CDR1 is SGHRS and CDR2 is YFSETQ in the germline V gene. V lost 1 base, J lost 2 bases, and 10 bases lay in between. Full variable domain (missing parts from reference TRBV5-1 and TRBJ2-6): KAGVTQTPRYLIKTRGQQVTLSCSPISGHRSVSWYQQTPGQGLQFLFEYFSETQRNKGNFPGRFSGRQFSNSRSEMNVSTLELGDSALYLCASSLQGGPGANVLTFGAGSRLTVL.

The chain recombines TRBV4-2 with TRBJ1-2, with D tentatively TRBD1 (6 bases). The CDR3 is made up of 15 amino acids. The germline gives CDR1 LGHNA, CDR2 YNFKEQ. Trimming removed 1 base from V and 5 bases from J, with 14 bases in between. The CDR3 DNA reads as TGTGCCAGCAGCCAAGCTGACGACAGGCCGTATGGCTACACCTTC. Translated: CASSQADDRPYGYTF.

V is TRBV5-1 and J is TRBJ1-1; D remains ambiguous. The CDR3 loop spans 16 amino acids. With 4 bases removed from V and 1 base from J, the gap between germline ends came to 17 bases. Germline CDR1 is SGHRS and CDR2 is YFSETQ. This CDR3 is CASSPLAGPTNTEAFF. The CDR3 DNA sequence: TGCGCCAGCAGCCCCCTCGCTGGACCGACGAACACTGAAGCTTTCTTT.

This chain uses TRBV2 with TRBJ2-5, with 7 bases matching TRBD2. CDR3 length: 14 residues. J lost 0 bases, V lost 5 bases, and 3 bases had no gene match. Germline values: CDR1 SNHLY, CDR2 FYNNEI. The CDR3 loop reads CASSKTSYQETQYF. The CDR3 DNA reads TGTGCCAGCAGTAAGACTAGCTACCAAGAGACCCAGTACTTC.

The chain carries TRBV19 and TRBJ1-5; a possible D gene is TRBD1 (5 bases). Germline V gene lookup returns CDR1 LNHDA and CDR2 SQIVND (reference sequence). The CDR3 totals 14 residues. The V and J ends lost 5 bases and 3 bases respectively, with 11 bases between them. The CDR3 DNA sequence: TGTGCCAGTAGTCGGGCAGGGAACAATCAGCCCCAGCATTTT. This gives the protein CASSRAGNNQPQHF.

This chain joins TRBV28 and TRBJ1-4; D is unresolved. V lost 5 bases and J lost 13, with 23 bases in between. This CDR3 contains 15 residues. CDR1 and CDR2 (germline): MDHEN, SYDVKM. The DNA for the CDR3 is TGTGCCAGCAGTGTCGCGAGGTCGGTAATGAAGGGACTGTTTTTT. Protein product: CASSVARSVMKGLFF.

The chain links TRBV9 to TRBJ2-5; TRBD2 matches at 7 bases. The CDR3 extends over 14 amino acids. The junction had 2 bases not matched to a gene; V was cut back by 0 bases and J by 3 bases. Germline V lookup: CDR1 SGDLS, CDR2 YYNGEE. The DNA of the CDR3 is TGTGCCAGCAGCGTAGGACTAGCAGAAGAGACCCAGTACTTC. Amino acids: CASSVGLAEETQYF.

The V gene is TRBV20-1, the J gene TRBJ1-2; D is ambiguous. Germline CDR1 reads DFQATT; CDR2 reads SNEGSKA (reference sequence). This CDR3 region has 10 residues. Trimming removed 6 bases at V and 4 bases at J, with 6 bases between. The CDR3 coding sequence is TGCAGTGCCGCGGCCTATGGCTACACCTTC. Amino acid sequence: CSAAAYGYTF.